This entry lists 17 T cell receptor beta chains sequenced from one sample in a study of blood T cell repertoires in COVID-19. TCRdb's table, derived via immunoSEQ multiplex PCR, lists solely in-frame clones and lacks some. The sample contains some 200,000 clones, approximately 80% of which appear only once. The sequenced material came from peripheral blood. These TCRs come from a man in his sixties with COVID-19, enrolled during active disease.

The chain uses TRBV9 and TRBJ1-1; D is unclear. CDR3 length equals 15 residues. Germline CDR1 reads SGDLS; CDR2 reads YYNGEE. The V gene lost 0 bases and the J gene lost 0 bases, with 9 bases spanning the gap. CDR3 DNA sequence: TGTGCCAGCAGCGTAGGGTCGGTGGTGAACACTGAAGCTTTCTTT. It encodes CASSVGSVVNTEAFF.

The gene calls are TRBV30 and TRBJ2-5, with D tentatively TRBD2 (5 bases). This CDR3 has 14 residues. V was cut by 0 bases and J by 2 bases, with 10 bases left in between. Germline V gene data show CDR1 as GTSNPN and CDR2 as SVGIG (reference sequence). DNA for the CDR3: TGTGCCTGGAGTGTTTTGAGCGGACAAGAGACCCAGTACTTC. Protein product: CAWSVLSGQETQYF. The full variable domain, its missing parts supplied by reference TRBV30 and TRBJ2-5, is SQTIHQWPATLVQPVGSPLSLECTVEGTSNPNLYWYRQAAGRGLQLLFYSVGIGQISSEVPQNLSASRPQDRQFILSSKKLLLSDSGFYLCAWSVLSGQETQYFGPGTRLLVL.

Comments on this clone: The same CDR3 also results from other DNA sequences found in this sample. V and J are TRBV9 and TRBJ2-3; D unclear. Germline V gene lookup returns CDR1 SGDLS and CDR2 YYNGEE. Between the trimmed V and J ends, which lost 4 bases and 0 bases, there was a span of 3 bases. This CDR3 is 12 amino acids long. The CDR3 spells CASSSSTDTQYF. For the CDR3, the DNA is TGTGCCAGCAGCTCTAGCACAGATACGCAGTATTTT.

This clone was recorded many times. This chain joins TRBV29-1 and TRBJ1-5, with TRBD1 identical over 9 bases. There are 13 residues in the CDR3. CDR1 is SQVTM and CDR2 is ANQGSEA in the germline V gene. The trim removed 4 bases at V and 5 bases at J, leaving 3 bases unmatched. CDR3 in amino acids: CSVGDREDQPQHF. DNA of the CDR3: TGCAGCGTTGGGGACAGGGAGGATCAGCCCCAGCATTTT.

The genes are TRBV5-4 and TRBJ1-1; D is possibly TRBD1 (5 bases). The ends were cut back, 5 bases at V and 0 bases at J, with 20 bases in the middle. Per the germline V gene, CDR1 is SGHNT and CDR2 is YYREEE (reference sequence). The CDR3 consists of 17 residues. CDR3 nucleotide sequence: TGTGCCAGCAGTTTCGGGGGACCCGCCATTTTGAACACTGAAGCTTTCTTT. Amino acid sequence: CASSFGGPAILNTEAFF.

V is TRBV5-4 and J is TRBJ2-5, with TRBD1 matching 7 bases. Germline values: CDR1 SGHNT, CDR2 YYREEE (reference sequence). This CDR3 contains 15 residues. Unmatched junction bases numbered 4, after V lost 0 bases and J lost 2 bases. This CDR3 is CASSLDQGVQETQYF. The CDR3 DNA reads as TGTGCCAGCAGCTTGGACCAGGGGGTACAAGAGACCCAGTACTTC.

V is TRBV5-1 and J is TRBJ2-4, with 7 bases that match TRBD2. With 3 bases clipped from V and 0 bases from J, the junction kept 6 bases outside the gene matches. The CDR3 sequence is 16 residues long. Germline V lookup: CDR1 SGHRS, CDR2 YFSETQ. The CDR3 loop reads CASSSSGALAKNIQYF. The CDR3, as DNA: TGCGCCAGCAGCTCGAGCGGGGCCCTAGCCAAAAACATTCAGTACTTC.

The chain has TRBV10-3 and TRBJ1-1, with D possibly matching TRBD1 (6 bases). The CDR3 is 12 residues long. CDR1 and CDR2 from the germline V gene are ENHRY and SYGVKD. Trimming pared 4 bases from V and 8 bases from J, leaving 11 bases between. The CDR3 protein is CAISAQGREAFF. CDR3 nucleotide sequence: TGTGCCATCAGTGCGCAGGGGCGGGAAGCTTTCTTT.

The V and J genes are TRBV5-5 and TRBJ2-7; weak D call: TRBD1 (6 bases). From germline, CDR1 is SGHKS and CDR2 YYEKEE (reference sequence). V was trimmed by 4 bases and J by 0 bases, leaving 11 bases between them. This CDR3 is built from 14 residues. The CDR3 nucleotides are TGTGCCAGCAGCCCGGGACATAGCTCCTACGAGCAGTACTTC. This translates into CASSPGHSSYEQYF.

CDR3 residues: CASSHGTESYNEQFF. In nucleotides, the CDR3 is TGTGCCAGCAGCCACGGGACAGAGAGTTACAATGAGCAGTTCTTC. This chain uses TRBV5-4 with TRBJ2-1, with 7 bases lining up with TRBD1. Germline CDR1 reads SGHNT; CDR2 reads YYREEE (reference sequence). V lost 4 bases and J lost 4; bases outside the gene matches: 8. The CDR3 extends over 15 amino acids.

V gene TRBV20-1 combines with J gene TRBJ2-7; 8 bases are shared with TRBD1. The CDR3 sequence is 14 residues long. Germline V gives CDR1 DFQATT, CDR2 SNEGSKA (reference sequence). J was trimmed by 2 bases and V by 3 bases; bases with no gene match: 6. The CDR3 loop reads CSASDRGYAYEQYF. DNA of the CDR3: TGCAGTGCTAGTGACAGGGGTTATGCCTACGAGCAGTACTTC.

The V call is TRBV20-1, the J call TRBJ2-1; 11 bases fit TRBD2. Trimming cost V 3 bases and J 7 bases; bases outside gene matches: 5. The CDR3 is 14 amino acids. Germline V gene sequence: CDR1 DFQATT, CDR2 SNEGSKA (reference sequence). Written as DNA, the CDR3 is TGCAGTGCTAGTAAGACTAGCGGGATAAATGAGCAGTTCTTC. Amino acid sequence: CSASKTSGINEQFF.

Here the CDR3 DNA reads TGTGCCAGCACCCCCTCCAGGGGGCATCAGCCCCAGCATTTT. This encodes CASTPSRGHQPQHF. This rearrangement joins TRBV28 to TRBJ1-5; 8 nucleotides agree with TRBD1. Germline lookup yields CDR1 MDHEN and CDR2 SYDVKM. V dropped 7 bases and J dropped 5; count of bases not matched to a gene: 7. The CDR3 contains 14 residues. The full variable domain, rest sourced from reference TRBV28 and TRBJ1-5, is DVKVTQSSRYLVKRTGEKVFLECVQDMDHENMFWYRQDPGLGLRLIYFSYDVKMKEKGDIPEGYSVSREKKERFSLILESASTNQTSMYLCASTPSRGHQPQHFGDGTRLSIL.

This sequence joins TRBV6-2 or TRBV6-3 and TRBJ1-2; D remains unclear. The CDR3 spans 13 residues. V lost 0 bases and J lost 7, with 9 bases in between. Germline CDR1 reads MNHEY; CDR2 reads SVGEGT. CDR3 protein: CASSYSPVGGYTF. The CDR3 nucleotides are TGTGCCAGCAGTTACTCCCCGGTCGGTGGCTACACCTTC.

The rearrangement joins TRBV2 to TRBJ2-7, with 8 bases fitting TRBD1. The germline V gene has CDR1 SNHLY and CDR2 FYNNEI. The CDR3 extends over 15 amino acids. J gave up 4 bases and V 6 bases, and 11 bases lay outside the gene matches. The CDR3 sequence: CASSPSQGARYEQYF. The DNA of the CDR3 is TGTGCCAGCAGCCCCTCCCAGGGGGCGCGGTACGAGCAGTACTTC.

This clone occurred a few times. The chain has TRBV4-2 and TRBJ2-1; 8 nucleotides align to TRBD2. The CDR3 sequence is 17 residues long. Germline loops: CDR1 LGHNA, CDR2 YNFKEQ. Trimming took 0 bases from V and 2 from J; bases not matched to a gene: 6. The CDR3 DNA reads as TGTGCCAGCAGCCAAGAACTGGGACTAGGGACCTACAATGAGCAGTTCTTC. Protein sequence: CASSQELGLGTYNEQFF.

The chain is built from TRBV2 and TRBJ1-2; 8 positions agree with TRBD1. In germline, CDR1 is SNHLY, CDR2 FYNNEI. Losses at the gene ends were 3 bases for V and 5 bases for J; bases not matched to a gene: 2. The CDR3 sequence is 13 residues long. The CDR3 protein is CASSDYRGYGYTF. CDR3 DNA sequence: TGTGCCAGCAGTGATTACAGGGGGTATGGCTACACCTTC.